This T cell receptor beta chain emerged from a study of cytomegalovirus exposure and HLA in healthy donors (dated by TCRdb to the late 2010s). Regarding the study in general: The roughly 670 repertoires of the first cohort and the roughly 120 validation repertoires were produced on the same platform, according to a later analysis. The aim of the study was to test whether cataloging public T cell receptors could identify signatures of past pathogen exposure. Along with the roughly 670-subject first cohort, a separate validation cohort of over a hundred different subjects was used. To predict cytomegalovirus infection status, the study combined high-throughput TCR immunosequencing, statistical association of individual TCRs with disease status, and machine learning.

The study at large found these results: The study gave a list of 150 to 200 TCR beta chains associated with cytomegalovirus. Across donors, most TCR sequences were observed very rarely, whereas some public TCRs were present in many individuals. It was suggested by the authors that the approach could potentially be generalized to other disease states and immunological phenotypes. A later analysis had no HLA typing for the validation cohort, so co-occurrence there was scored across all 130 or so repertoires. Three of the identified cytomegalovirus-associated TCR beta chains were confirmed in vitro to be specific for cytomegalovirus antigens. Subsequent analysis determined that TCRs grouped into clusters in the first cohort also showed a tendency toward co-occurrence across the roughly 120 validation repertoires, and approximately 94% of cluster scores exceeded 0. The classifier was reported to diagnose cytomegalovirus status with high specificity and sensitivity in both the original and validation cohorts.

The donors were included in the validation cohort of approximately 120 subjects, a group kept apart from the 666-subject first cohort. Concerning this clone: The antigen it recognizes is unknown. There are no base qualities to consult, and no much larger clone falls within one base.

Via the germline V gene, CDR1 is SQVTM and CDR2 ANQGSEA. The CDR3 spans 12 residues, from the cysteine through the phenylalanine. CDR3 DNA is the only sequence kept; it has 36 bases, read in frame from the first base. For this chain, trimming is 6 bases at the V end and 7 bases at the J end, and the number of junction bases without a gene match is 7. Libraries were constructed by the immunoSEQ multiplex PCR assay. In the authors' own workflow: A statistical classification framework was built to diagnose cytomegalovirus status from the catalog of TCR beta chain sequences. Not all clones reach the TCRdb copy of this immuneACCESS table, which keeps in-frame sequences only. Checked studies attribute under half of the gap to unresolved V genes and leave the rest unexplained. V and J calls and clone size follow that table, whereas D and trimming were derived from the DNA. The sample table records roughly 280,000 clones; about 86% of these occur just once. The ten largest clones capture about 1% of the sample.

This clonotype was sampled from a woman between 18 and 29 years old in good health and CMV-seronegative. The sequenced material came from PBMCs. The V and J genes are TRBV29-1 and TRBJ2-5; a stretch of 8 junction bases matches TRBD1. The CDR3 region: CSVDRGKGTQYF. The DNA is TGCAGCGTAGACAGGGGTAAGGGGACCCAGTACTTC.